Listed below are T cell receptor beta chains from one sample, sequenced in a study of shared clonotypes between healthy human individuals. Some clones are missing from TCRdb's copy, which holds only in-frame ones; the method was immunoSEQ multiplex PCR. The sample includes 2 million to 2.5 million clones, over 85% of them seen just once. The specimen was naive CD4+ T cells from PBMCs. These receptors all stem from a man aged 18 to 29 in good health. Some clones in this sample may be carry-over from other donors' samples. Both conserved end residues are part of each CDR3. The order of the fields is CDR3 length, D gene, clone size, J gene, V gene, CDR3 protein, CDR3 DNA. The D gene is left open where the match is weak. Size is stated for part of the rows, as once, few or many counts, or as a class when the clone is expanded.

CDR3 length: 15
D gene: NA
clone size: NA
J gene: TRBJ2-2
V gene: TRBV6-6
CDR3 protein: CASSYSRPNTGELFF
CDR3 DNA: TGTGCCAGCAGTTACTCGAGACCGAACACCGGGGAGCTGTTTTTT

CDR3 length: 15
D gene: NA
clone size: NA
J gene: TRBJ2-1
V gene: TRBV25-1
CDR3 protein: CASSDASSSYNEQFF
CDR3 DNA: TGTGCCAGCAGTGACGCTAGTAGCTCCTACAATGAGCAGTTCTTC

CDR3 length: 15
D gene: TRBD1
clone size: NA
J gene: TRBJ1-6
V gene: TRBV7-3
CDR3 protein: CASSLRTGIDSPLHF
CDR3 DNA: TGTGCCAGCAGCTTAAGGACAGGGATAGACTCACCCCTCCACTTT

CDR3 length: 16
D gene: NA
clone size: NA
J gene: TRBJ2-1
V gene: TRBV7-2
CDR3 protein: CASSPLATGSYNEQFF
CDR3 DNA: TGTGCCAGCAGCCCGCTAGCGACGGGCTCCTACAATGAGCAGTTCTTC

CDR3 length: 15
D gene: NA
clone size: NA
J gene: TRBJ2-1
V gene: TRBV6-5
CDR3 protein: CASSYEAAPYNEQFF
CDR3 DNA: TGTGCCAGCAGTTACGAAGCGGCCCCCTACAATGAGCAGTTCTTC

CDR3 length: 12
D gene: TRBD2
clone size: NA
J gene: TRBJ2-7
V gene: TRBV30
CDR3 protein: CAWRLAGNEQYF
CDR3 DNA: TGTGCCTGGAGACTAGCGGGAAACGAGCAGTACTTC

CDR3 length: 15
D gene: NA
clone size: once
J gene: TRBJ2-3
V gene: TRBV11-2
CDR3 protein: CASSSVRGSTDTQYF
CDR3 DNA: TGTGCCAGCAGCTCCGTCCGGGGGAGCACAGATACGCAGTATTTT

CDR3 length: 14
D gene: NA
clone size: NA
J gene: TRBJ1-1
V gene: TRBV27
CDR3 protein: CASYHREANTEAFF
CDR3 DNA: TGTGCCAGCTATCACCGGGAAGCCAACACTGAAGCTTTCTTT

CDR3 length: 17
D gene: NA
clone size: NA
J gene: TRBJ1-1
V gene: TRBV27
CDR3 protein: CASSFLSSRGVITEAFF
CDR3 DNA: TGTGCCAGCAGCTTCCTCTCTTCGCGGGGCGTCATCACTGAAGCTTTCTTT

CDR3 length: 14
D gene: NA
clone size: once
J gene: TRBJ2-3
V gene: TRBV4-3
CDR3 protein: CASSQGASTDTQYF
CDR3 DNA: TGCGCCAGCAGCCAAGGGGCTAGCACAGATACGCAGTATTTT

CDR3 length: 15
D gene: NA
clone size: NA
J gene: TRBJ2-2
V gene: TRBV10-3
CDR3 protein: CAISEGRTNTGELFF
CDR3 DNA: TGTGCCATCAGTGAGGGCAGAACGAACACCGGGGAGCTGTTTTTT

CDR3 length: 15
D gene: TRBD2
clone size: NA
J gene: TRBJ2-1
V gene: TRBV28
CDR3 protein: CASSWGKWTSGTQFF
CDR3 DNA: TGTGCCAGCAGTTGGGGTAAATGGACTAGCGGGACCCAGTTCTTC

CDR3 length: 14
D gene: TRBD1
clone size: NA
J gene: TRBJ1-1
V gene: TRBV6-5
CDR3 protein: CASSFGTANTEAFF
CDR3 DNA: TGTGCCAGCAGTTTCGGGACAGCTAACACTGAAGCTTTCTTT

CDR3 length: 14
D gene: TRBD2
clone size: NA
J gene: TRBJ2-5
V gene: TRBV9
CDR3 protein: CASSVAAGGETQYF
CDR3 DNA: TGTGCCAGCAGCGTAGCGGCGGGAGGCGAGACCCAGTACTTC

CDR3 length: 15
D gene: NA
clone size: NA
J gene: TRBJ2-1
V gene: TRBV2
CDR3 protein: CASSLQRPSYNEQFF
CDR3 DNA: TGTGCCAGCAGTTTGCAGCGTCCCAGCTACAATGAGCAGTTCTTC

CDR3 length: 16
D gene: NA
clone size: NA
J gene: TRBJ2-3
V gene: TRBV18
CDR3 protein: CASSPPRRAVTDTQYF
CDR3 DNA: TGTGCCAGCTCACCACCGAGAAGGGCGGTTACAGATACGCAGTATTTT

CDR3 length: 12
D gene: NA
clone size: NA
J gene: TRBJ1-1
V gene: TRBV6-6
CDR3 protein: CASSNRQTEAFF
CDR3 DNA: TGTGCCAGCAGCAATAGGCAAACTGAAGCTTTCTTT

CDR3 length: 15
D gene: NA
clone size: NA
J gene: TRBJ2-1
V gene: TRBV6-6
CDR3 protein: CASSSSRGIWSEQFF
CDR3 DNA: TGTGCCAGCAGTAGCTCGCGAGGTATCTGGTCTGAGCAGTTCTTC

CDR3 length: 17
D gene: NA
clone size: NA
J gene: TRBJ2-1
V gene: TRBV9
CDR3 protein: CASSANWERSTLGEQFF
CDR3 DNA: TGTGCCAGCAGCGCGAATTGGGAGCGGAGCACCTTAGGGGAGCAGTTCTTC

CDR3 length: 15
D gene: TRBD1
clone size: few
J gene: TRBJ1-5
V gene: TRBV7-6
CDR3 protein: CASSLGNRGGQPQHF
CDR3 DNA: TGTGCCAGCAGCTTAGGGAACAGGGGAGGTCAGCCCCAGCATTTT

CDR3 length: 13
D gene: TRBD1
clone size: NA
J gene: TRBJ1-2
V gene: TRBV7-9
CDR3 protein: CASSRTGNYGYTF
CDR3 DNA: TGTGCCAGCAGCCGGACAGGGAACTATGGCTACACCTTC

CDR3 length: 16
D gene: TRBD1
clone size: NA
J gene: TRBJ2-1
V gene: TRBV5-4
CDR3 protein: CASSPGIGTGYNEQFF
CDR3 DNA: TGTGCCAGCAGCCCGGGTATAGGGACAGGGTACAATGAGCAGTTCTTC

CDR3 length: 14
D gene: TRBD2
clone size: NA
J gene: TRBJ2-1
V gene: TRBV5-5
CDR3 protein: CASSTRTSGNEQFF
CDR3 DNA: TGTGCCAGCAGCACGAGGACTAGCGGGAATGAGCAGTTCTTC

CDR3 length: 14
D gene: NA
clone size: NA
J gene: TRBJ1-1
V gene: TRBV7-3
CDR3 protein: CASSKGTSNTEAFF
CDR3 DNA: TGTGCCAGCAGCAAGGGGACATCGAACACTGAAGCTTTCTTT

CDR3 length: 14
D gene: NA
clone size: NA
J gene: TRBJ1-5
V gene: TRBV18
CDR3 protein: CASSVSSSNQPQHF
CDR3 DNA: TGTGCCAGCTCGGTCAGTAGTAGCAATCAGCCCCAGCATTTT

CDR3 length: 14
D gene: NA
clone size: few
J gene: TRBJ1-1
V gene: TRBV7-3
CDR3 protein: CASSLTGANTEAFF
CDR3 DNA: TGTGCCAGCAGTCTGACCGGGGCGAACACTGAAGCTTTCTTT

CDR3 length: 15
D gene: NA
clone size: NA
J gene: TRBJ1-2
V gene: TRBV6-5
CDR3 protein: CASTPSGTVHYGYTF
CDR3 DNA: TGTGCCAGCACCCCCTCCGGGACGGTGCACTATGGCTACACCTTC

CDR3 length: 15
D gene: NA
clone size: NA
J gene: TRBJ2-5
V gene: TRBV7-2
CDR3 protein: CASRKYRGGQETQYF
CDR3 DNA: TGTGCCAGCAGAAAATACAGGGGAGGGCAAGAGACCCAGTACTTC